This T cell receptor beta chain came from a study of blood T cell repertoires in COVID-19. Looking at the study overall: From the United States, Italy and Spain came samples of acute and convalescent COVID-19.

Grouping used clinical history reported by participants in a survey and questionnaire. The authors' processing: Nucleated cell number was recorded as an estimate derived from reference gene primer amplification. Sequencing was performed with immunoSEQ multiplex PCR; in TCRdb, only in-frame clones are kept and a portion is missing. V and J calls plus clone size are reproduced from that table; the DNA served to infer D and trimming. The sample shows about 200,000 clones, about 80% of them seen only once. In germline, CDR1 is LGHDT, CDR2 YNNKEL (reference sequence). Germline trimming cut 0 bases from V and 5 bases from J; bases unmatched to any gene: 9. The CDR3 has 16 amino acids.

The clonotype originates from a man aged 40-55 years who had recovered from COVID-19. J is TRBJ1-1 and V is TRBV3-1 (or the pseudogene TRBV3-2), with 7 bases that match TRBD1. The sample consisted of PBMCs or T cells enriched from blood (not recorded which). The CDR3 loop is CASSQDLVRGKTEAFF. The CDR3 region has the DNA TGTGCCAGCAGCCAAGATCTCGTCAGGGGGAAGACTGAAGCTTTCTTT.